A selection of T cell receptor beta chains follows, all from one sample in a study of cytomegalovirus exposure and HLA in healthy donors. The repertoire was sequenced with immunoSEQ multiplex PCR; TCRdb's copy has only in-frame clones and lacks some. In the table there are around 50,000 clones, approximately 93% of which are singletons. Material: PBMCs. These receptor sequences come from a woman aged 18-29 years in good health and CMV-seronegative. Each CDR3 is given with its conserved first and last residue. Fields, in order: J gene, V gene, D gene, clone size, CDR3 DNA, CDR3 protein. The D gene is left open where the match is weak. Expanded clones are given a class, and other clones once, few, many or no size at all.

>TRBJ1-5|TRBV7-2|-|-
TGTGCCAGCAGCCTCGGGACATTATCCAACCTTCAGCCCCAGCATTTT
CASSLGTLSNLQPQHF
>TRBJ2-6|TRBV6-5|-|-
TGTGCCAGCTCTACTAGCTCTGGGGCCAACGTCCTGACTTTC
CASSTSSGANVLTF
>TRBJ1-2|TRBV5-1|-|-
TGCGCCAGCAGTTTCAAGAACGGCTATGGCTACACCTTC
CASSFKNGYGYTF
>TRBJ1-1|TRBV5-8|-|-
TGTGCCAGCAGCTTGGGATTTGGGGCCCCTGAAGCTTTCTTT
CASSLGFGAPEAFF
>TRBJ2-4|TRBV18|-|-
TGTGCCAGCTCACCAGTGGGCCCAGGGACTGCCAAAAACATTCAGTACTTC
CASSPVGPGTAKNIQYF
>TRBJ2-1|TRBV5-4|TRBD2|few
TGTGCCAGCAGCCCCCGCTGGGGGGGGATTGAGCAGTTCTTC
CASSPRWGGIEQFF
>TRBJ1-1|TRBV12-5|TRBD1|-
TGTGCTAGTGGTTTGACGCCGCAGCCGCGGGACAGGGTAATGGGCACTGAAGCTTTCTTT
CASGLTPQPRDRVMGTEAFF
>TRBJ1-2|TRBV6-1|-|few
TGTGCCAGCAGTGAAGCGCCTCAGGGGATCTATGGCTACACCTTC
CASSEAPQGIYGYTF
>TRBJ2-7|TRBV5-1|-|-
TGCGCCAGCAGCCATGGGGGGACCTTTCGGTACGAGCAGTACTTC
CASSHGGTFRYEQYF
>TRBJ1-1|TRBV6-4|-|-
TGTGCCAGCCAGCCGGGGGGAAACACTGAAGCTTTCTTT
CASQPGGNTEAFF
>TRBJ1-1|TRBV5-4|TRBD1|-
TGTGCCAGCAGCTTGGGTTTCGACAGGGGCTTTACTGAAGCTTTCTTT
CASSLGFDRGFTEAFF
>TRBJ2-1|TRBV12-5|TRBD2|-
TGTGCTAGTGCGGGCTACTTTGGGACTAGCGGGAACGATGAGCAGTTCTTC
CASAGYFGTSGNDEQFF
>TRBJ1-5|TRBV15|TRBD1|-
TGTGCCACCAGTGTCCCGGGACAGGGGACCGGCCAGCCCCAGCATTTT
CATSVPGQGTGQPQHF
>TRBJ1-5|TRBV2|TRBD1|-
TGTGCCAGCAGGGGAGACAGGGGGCTGAAGTATAGCAATCAGCCCCAGCATTTT
CASRGDRGLKYSNQPQHF
>TRBJ2-5|TRBV13|TRBD2|-
TGTGCCAGCAGCCCACGACTAGCGGGAGCACAAGAGACCCAGTACTTC
CASSPRLAGAQETQYF
>TRBJ1-1|TRBV30|-|-
TGTGCCTGGAGTGTACGGCGAGGAGAGGAAGCTTTCTTT
CAWSVRRGEEAFF
>TRBJ1-1|TRBV9|-|-
TGTGCCAGCAGCGTATCGGGGATGAACACTGAAGCTTTCTTT
CASSVSGMNTEAFF
>TRBJ1-2|TRBV29-1|-|-
TGCAGCGTTGAGAGGGACTATGGCTACACCTTC
CSVERDYGYTF
>TRBJ1-2|TRBV29-1|-|-
TGCAGCGTTGACCATAACTACGAAAGCTACACCTTC
CSVDHNYESYTF
>TRBJ2-1|TRBV4-3|-|-
TGCGCCAGCAGCCAAAGTTGGGGAAAGACTATACACTCCGGTCAGTTCTTC
CASSQSWGKTIHSGQFF
>TRBJ2-3|TRBV9|TRBD2|-
TGTGCCAGCAGCGTAAGCGGGGGGAGTTACGGCACAGATACGCAGTATTTT
CASSVSGGSYGTDTQYF
>TRBJ1-2|TRBV7-6|-|-
TGTGCCAGCAGCCCGGGAGCCGGGGGGCGCGACTATGGCTACACCTTC
CASSPGAGGRDYGYTF
>TRBJ2-5|TRBV5-4|-|-
TGTGCCAGCAGCTTGATCTCGGCAAGGGGGACCCAGTACTTC
CASSLISARGTQYF
>TRBJ2-2|TRBV30|TRBD2|-
TGTGCCTGGAGTGTTGAGGGCGGGAGTATCAACACCGGGGAGCTGTTTTTT
CAWSVEGGSINTGELFF
>TRBJ2-6|TRBV19|TRBD1|few
TGTGCCAGTAGTACACAGGGGTACGGGGCCAACGTCCTGACTTTC
CASSTQGYGANVLTF
>TRBJ2-5|TRBV5-4|TRBD2|-
TGTGCCAGCAGCTCGGGGCCTAGCGGGGGCCAAGAGACCCAGTACTTC
CASSSGPSGGQETQYF
>TRBJ2-5|TRBV6-1|-|-
TGTGCCAGCAGTTCGACACTCCAAGAGACCCAGTACTTC
CASSSTLQETQYF
>TRBJ1-1|TRBV29-1|-|-
TGCAGCGGCCACCGGGGGGGCACTGAAGCTTTCTTT
CSGHRGGTEAFF
>TRBJ2-2|TRBV7-2|-|-
TGTGCCAGCAGCTCATACACCGGGGAGCTGTTTTTT
CASSSYTGELFF
>TRBJ1-2|TRBV19|-|-
TGTGCCAGTACCCCCACCCTGGCAGATAACTATGGCTACACCTTC
CASTPTLADNYGYTF
>TRBJ2-3|TRBV2|-|-
TGTGCCAGCAGTTCGAGGACAGCCACAGATACGCAGTATTTT
CASSSRTATDTQYF
>TRBJ2-1|TRBV7-9|-|once
TGTGCCAGCAGCCATGACAGAAGCTCCTACAATGAGCAGTTCTTC
CASSHDRSSYNEQFF
>TRBJ2-3|TRBV2|TRBD2|-
TGTGCCAGCAGTGAAGGGGTAGCGGGAATGGCAGATACGCAGTATTTT
CASSEGVAGMADTQYF
>TRBJ1-5|TRBV5-6|TRBD1|-
TGTGCCAGCAGCGGGAACAGGGGGATGAGCAATCAGCCCCAGCATTTT
CASSGNRGMSNQPQHF
>TRBJ1-5|TRBV9|-|-
TGTGCCAGCAGCCTCCAAGACAGCCCCGGGCCCCAGCATTTT
CASSLQDSPGPQHF
>TRBJ2-7|TRBV7-2|TRBD2|-
TGTGCCAGCAGCCAACCGGGAGGACGGGACGAGCAGTACTTC
CASSQPGGRDEQYF
>TRBJ2-2|TRBV6-4|-|-
TGTGTTTCCCAGTCGTCAACCGGGGAGCTGTTTTTT
CVSQSSTGELFF
>TRBJ2-3|TRBV11-2|TRBD1|-
TGTGCCAGCAGCTTAGGACAGGGGGCGCCGTATTTT
CASSLGQGAPYF
>TRBJ2-5|TRBV2|-|-
TGTGCCATCCGGGACTTACAAGAGACCCAGTACTTC
CAIRDLQETQYF
>TRBJ2-3|TRBV7-9|-|-
TGTGCCAGCAGCCACCGGGGGAGAGCTAGCACAGATACGCAGTATTTT
CASSHRGRASTDTQYF
>TRBJ1-1|TRBV6-5|-|-
TGTGCCAGCACGGAAATCCCAGGGGTCACTGAAGCTTTCTTT
CASTEIPGVTEAFF
>TRBJ2-3|TRBV10-3|TRBD2|-
TGTGCCATCAGCGGGACTAGCGGGGGGCGCACAGATACGCAGTATTTT
CAISGTSGGRTDTQYF
>TRBJ2-2|TRBV9|-|-
TGTGCCAGCAGCGTGGGCAGAACCACCGGGGAGCTGTTTTTT
CASSVGRTTGELFF
>TRBJ2-1|TRBV5-1|TRBD1|-
TGCGCCAGCAGGGCCGGGACAGGGAGCTACAATGAGCAGTTCTTC
CASRAGTGSYNEQFF
>TRBJ2-3|TRBV6-1|TRBD1|-
TGTGCCAGCAGTGCGGGACAGGGGGTCACAGATACGCAGTATTTT
CASSAGQGVTDTQYF
>TRBJ1-5|TRBV6-6|-|-
TGTGCCAGCAGCCCCGGGAGGTATAGCAATCAGCCCCAGCATTTT
CASSPGRYSNQPQHF